Following are 30 T cell receptor beta chains from one sample sequenced in a study of metastatic and nonmetastatic thyroid tumors. Thyroid surgery was performed in patients who had received no treatment beforehand. TCRdb re-called the PCR reads via MiXCR. Here the sample spans roughly 72,000 clones, roughly 18% being singletons. Sequenced material: blood. These receptors were collected from a female donor with papillary thyroid cancer or a benign thyroid nodule (not recorded which). Some clones in this sample may be carry-over from other donors' samples.

This clone was observed a few times. The chain employs TRBV19 and TRBJ2-7, with TRBD1 as a possible D gene (6 bases). The V end was cut by 9 bases, the J end by 4 bases, with 19 bases between. CDR3 length: 14 residues. Germline loops: CDR1 LNHDA, CDR2 SQIVND (reference sequence). The CDR3 loop reads CASFWTEGRYEQYF. The CDR3 bases are TGTGCCAGCTTTTGGACAGAGGGTAGGTACGAGCAGTACTTC.

By share of the sample, this clone is medium-sized. The chain employs TRBV30 and TRBJ2-2; D perhaps matches TRBD1 (6 bases). V gave up 7 bases and J gave up 1 base, with 7 bases separating them. Germline CDR1 GTSNPN, CDR2 SVGIG (reference sequence). This CDR3 has 12 amino acids. The CDR3 protein is CALGGNTGELFF. CDR3 in DNA: TGTGCCTTAGGGGGGAACACCGGGGAGCTGTTTTTT.

This clone came up many times. The V and J genes are TRBV6-4 and TRBJ2-1; possible D gene TRBD2, 5 bases. CDR1 and CDR2 from the germline V gene are MRHNA and SNTAGT. There are 15 residues in the CDR3. V was trimmed by 2 bases and J by 1 base, leaving 9 bases between them. This chain's CDR3 is CASSDESGSYNEQFF. Here the CDR3 DNA reads TGTGCCAGCAGTGACGAATCGGGGTCCTACAATGAGCAGTTCTTC.

This clone was found many times. A much bigger clone sits one base away, suggesting this may be a read error. This CDR3 fails to terminate in the conserved phenylalanine or tryptophan, so it likely reflects a read error. The rearrangement links TRBV5-5 to TRBJ2-1; TRBD1 might be the D (5 bases). V lost 4 bases and J 0 bases, leaving 14 bases between the germline ends. Germline CDR1 and CDR2: SGHKS and YYEKEE (reference sequence). CDR3 length: 16 residues. In nucleotides, the CDR3 is TGTGCCAGCAGCACCTGGGGCGAGAGCTCCTACAATGAGCAGTTCCTC. It is translated as CASSTWGESSYNEQFL.

This clone has ten or more counts. The chain employs TRBV30 and TRBJ1-1, with a tentative D call TRBD1 (5 bases). V was trimmed by 4 bases and J by 6 bases, leaving 18 bases between them. CDR3 length: 14 residues. The V gene's germline CDR1 is GTSNPN and CDR2 SVGIG (reference sequence). The CDR3 loop reads CAWTPWEGLAEAFF. CDR3 bases: TGTGCCTGGACCCCGTGGGAGGGGCTGGCTGAAGCTTTCTTT.

This clone occurred many times. V usage is TRBV28 and J usage is TRBJ2-7; D call uncertain. This CDR3 spans 16 amino acids. The V end lost 6 bases, the J end lost 3 bases, and 21 bases lay between the germline ends. The germline V gene encodes CDR1 MDHEN and CDR2 SYDVKM. CDR3 bases: TGTGCCAGCAGCCCCCCCGGCAGCTTAAGGAACTACGAGCAGTACTTC. Translated: CASSPPGSLRNYEQYF.

The chain carries TRBV6-5 and TRBJ2-3, with 8 bases that match TRBD1. The J segment lost 6 bases and the V segment lost 3 bases, leaving 11 bases of the junction unmatched. Germline lookup yields CDR1 MNHEY and CDR2 SVGAGI. CDR3 size: 16 residues. CDR3 coding DNA: TGTGCCAGCAGTTATTCCGACAGGGGCGTCACGGATACGCAGTATTTT. This translates into CASSYSDRGVTDTQYF.

The table lists this clone with a few counts. This rearrangement joins TRBV12-3 or TRBV12-4 to TRBJ1-2, with 7 bases that match TRBD1. V lost 1 base and J lost 5; bases outside the gene matches: 4. The CDR3 runs to 14 residues. The CDR3: CASSLGQGWYGYTF. In DNA form, the CDR3 reads TGTGCCAGCAGTTTAGGACAGGGTTGGTATGGCTACACCTTC.

This clone was picked up many times. The rearrangement links TRBV4-2 to TRBJ1-6; maybe TRBD1 (6 bases). The CDR3 is 15 amino acids. Trimming took off 0 bases at V and 6 bases at J, with 9 bases between the two ends. Germline-derived CDR1 and CDR2 are LGHNA and YNFKEQ. CDR3 protein: CASSQEQGINSPLHF. The CDR3 DNA reads as TGTGCCAGCAGCCAAGAACAGGGCATTAATTCACCCCTCCACTTT.

This clone was recorded a few times. The rearrangement links TRBV12-3 or TRBV12-4 to TRBJ2-1; D is possibly TRBD1 (5 bases). Trimming stripped 2 bases from V and 7 bases from J, with 9 bases between. The CDR3 consists of 13 residues. The CDR3 DNA sequence: TGTGCCAGCAGTTTAAACAGGTGGAATGAGCAGTTCTTC. Amino acids: CASSLNRWNEQFF.

The chain has TRBV5-1 and TRBJ2-7; D is unresolved. V lost 1 base to trimming and J lost 4 bases, with 15 bases between them. The germline gives CDR1 SGHRS, CDR2 YFSETQ. The CDR3 contains 15 residues. The CDR3 nucleotides read TGCGCCAGCAGCTTGTGCCCCGAGAACCCATACGAGCAGTACTTC. Its protein is CASSLCPENPYEQYF.

This clone was picked up many times. The chain has TRBV24-1 and TRBJ2-5; 10 bases fit TRBD1. V lost 7 bases and J lost 3; bases outside the gene matches: 7. Per germline, CDR1 KGHDR and CDR2 SFDVKD. The CDR3 is made up of 15 amino acids. The CDR3 here is CATRQTGGGKETQYF. CDR3 DNA sequence: TGTGCCACCAGACAGACAGGGGGCGGGAAAGAGACCCAGTACTTC.

J is TRBJ2-3 and V is TRBV5-4; D gene unclear. V was shortened by 1 base and J by 1 base, with 10 bases between the two germline ends. There are 15 residues in the CDR3. Germline loops: CDR1 SGHNT, CDR2 YYREEE (reference sequence). The CDR3 spells CASSLRLGRTDTQYF. CDR3 bases: TGTGCCAGCAGCTTGCGCCTAGGCCGCACAGATACGCAGTATTTT.

Concerning this clone: The junction departs from germline at one end; a sequencing error may be responsible. The CDR3 region has the DNA TGTGCCAGCAGCCCCCTGGGGGCCTATGGCTACAACTTC. Its translation: CASSPLGAYGYNF. The rearrangement links TRBV11-1 to TRBJ1-2; perhaps TRBD1 as D (6 bases). Germline lookup yields CDR1 SGHAT and CDR2 FQDESV (reference sequence). The CDR3 contains 13 residues.

Turning to this clone: Compared with germline, one end of the junction differs, possibly owing to a read error. The chain joins TRBV27 to TRBJ1-6, with D uncertain. There are 17 residues in the CDR3. CDR1 is MNHEY, CDR2 SMNVEV, per germline (reference sequence). Written as DNA, the CDR3 is TGTGCCAGCAGTCAAATATCCGGGAGCTCCTATAATTCACACCTCCACTTT. The encoded protein is CASSQISGSSYNSHLHF.

This clone was detected many times. The rearrangement links TRBV5-1 to TRBJ2-3; 8 positions match TRBD1. Germline V gene data show CDR1 as SGHRS and CDR2 as YFSETQ. V gave up 2 bases and J gave up 3 bases; unmatched junction bases: 2. The CDR3 has 14 residues. CDR3 region: CASSFGQGTDTQYF. Here the CDR3 DNA reads TGCGCCAGCAGCTTCGGACAGGGAACAGATACGCAGTATTTT.

A word on this clone: A read error is likely, as this CDR3 ends without the conserved phenylalanine or tryptophan. The CDR3 bases are TGTGCCAGCAGCCCCCAGGGCAACACAGATACGCAGTATTCT. It specifies CASSPQGNTDTQYS. The rearrangement joins TRBV11-2 to TRBJ2-3, with a possible D match to TRBD1 (5 bases). Trimming cost V 5 bases and J 2 bases, with 11 bases left between them. Germline lookup yields CDR1 SGHAT and CDR2 FQNNGV. The CDR3 extends over 14 amino acids.

There are many counts of this clone. The rearrangement joins TRBV6-4 to TRBJ1-1; D remains ambiguous. V was trimmed by 0 bases and J by 1 base, leaving 6 bases between them. The germline gives CDR1 MRHNA, CDR2 SNTAGT. The CDR3 runs 14 residues. The CDR3 sequence is CASSDSWENTEAFF. DNA of the CDR3: TGTGCCAGCAGTGACTCCTGGGAGAACACTGAAGCTTTCTTT.

This clone was counted at least ten times. The J gene is TRBJ2-7, the V gene TRBV10-2; no reliable D call. The V gene's germline CDR1 is WSHSY and CDR2 SAAADI. With 5 bases removed from V and 3 bases from J, the gap between germline ends came to 5 bases. The CDR3 is 11 amino acids. The chain's CDR3 is CASSPLYEQYF. CDR3 nucleotides: TGCGCCAGCAGTCCCCTCTACGAGCAGTACTTC.

This clone was counted at least ten times. The chain has TRBV20-1 and TRBJ1-2, with a possible D match to TRBD1 (5 bases). Between the trimmed V and J ends, which lost 3 bases and 4 bases, there was a span of 9 bases. This CDR3 has 12 amino acids. Germline V gives CDR1 DFQATT, CDR2 SNEGSKA (reference sequence). The CDR3 DNA reads as TGCAGTGCTAGTAAGGGGATCTATGGCTACACCTTC. Its translation: CSASKGIYGYTF.

In this sample, this clone turned up a few times. The rearrangement links TRBV28 to TRBJ1-2; D call uncertain. Trimming left V 5 bases short and J 4 bases short, with 17 bases between. This CDR3 has 15 amino acids. Germline values: CDR1 MDHEN, CDR2 SYDVKM. The chain's CDR3 is CASSPETGGVYGYTF. CDR3 DNA: TGTGCCAGCAGTCCTGAGACGGGAGGTGTCTATGGCTACACCTTC.

Only a few counts were recorded for this clone. The chain couples TRBV7-8 to TRBJ2-7; D ambiguous. Germline CDR1 SGHVS, CDR2 FQNEAQ. Trimming stripped 3 bases from V and 6 bases from J, with 9 bases between. The CDR3 covers 12 residues. CDR3 sequence (DNA): TGTGCCAGCAGCTTTGCCTATGGCGAGCAGTACTTC. Translating gives CASSFAYGEQYF.

The CDR3 loop reads CASSLDRAGGVHEQFF. In DNA, the CDR3 is TGTGCCAGCAGCTTAGATAGGGCGGGAGGGGTCCATGAGCAGTTCTTC. The rearrangement links TRBV11-2 to TRBJ2-1; 9 bases line up with TRBD2. The V segment lost 0 bases and the J segment 8 bases; nucleotides outside the gene matches: 8. CDR1 SGHAT and CDR2 FQNNGV come from the germline V gene. The CDR3 is made up of 16 amino acids.

This chain uses TRBV20-1 with TRBJ2-7; 7 nucleotides line up with TRBD2. Looked up from germline, CDR1 is DFQATT and CDR2 is SNEGSKA (reference sequence). Losses at the gene ends were 3 bases for V and 2 bases for J; bases not matched to a gene: 16. This CDR3 contains 17 residues. In nucleotides, the CDR3 is TGCAGTGCTAGTTACAGTGGACTAGGGAAGTACACCTACGAGCAGTACTTC. Translating gives CSASYSGLGKYTYEQYF.

The chain has TRBV30 and TRBJ2-2; no firm D call. The CDR3 extends over 11 amino acids. From germline, CDR1 is GTSNPN and CDR2 SVGIG (reference sequence). V lost 3 bases and J 8 bases, leaving 7 bases between the germline ends. The CDR3 loop reads CAWRQLGELFF. The CDR3 DNA follows: TGTGCCTGGAGACAGTTAGGGGAGCTGTTTTTT.

This clone was counted many times. The gene calls are TRBV6-5 and TRBJ2-1; 9 bases are a match to TRBD2. Germline V gives CDR1 MNHEY, CDR2 SVGAGI. CDR3 length: 15 amino acids. J gave up 9 bases and V 4 bases, and 10 bases lay outside the gene matches. CDR3 amino acids: CASSWGLAGFSEQFF. CDR3 in DNA: TGTGCCAGCAGTTGGGGCCTAGCGGGATTTAGTGAGCAGTTCTTC.

There are a few counts of this clone. The CDR3 region has the DNA TGTGCCAGCTCACCACAGCGGGACGGCTATGGCTACACCTTC. Its translation: CASSPQRDGYGYTF. The V gene is TRBV18, the J gene TRBJ1-2; D perhaps matches TRBD1 (5 bases). Between the trimmed V and J ends, which lost 1 base and 4 bases, there was a span of 10 bases. The CDR3 extends over 14 amino acids. The germline V gene has CDR1 KGHSH and CDR2 LQKENI.

The V and J genes are TRBV7-9 and TRBJ2-3, with D maybe TRBD2 (5 bases). The CDR3 length is 12 residues. Germline V gene data show CDR1 as SEHNR and CDR2 as FQNEAQ (reference sequence). V was clipped by 5 bases and J by 10 bases, with 13 bases between them. The chain's CDR3 is CASSPQLGAQYF. DNA for the CDR3: TGTGCCAGCAGCCCACAATTGGGAGCGCAGTATTTT.

This clone was seen at least ten times. The chain has TRBV5-1 and TRBJ2-7, with D perhaps TRBD2 (5 bases). Trimming shortened V by 1 base and J by 4 bases, and 9 bases separated the two germline ends. Per germline, CDR1 SGHRS and CDR2 YFSETQ. The length of the CDR3 is 13 residues. The CDR3 loop is CASSLTSSYEQYF. The CDR3 bases are TGCGCCAGCAGCTTGACTAGTAGTTACGAGCAGTACTTC. Drawing the rest from reference TRBV5-1 and TRBJ2-7, the complete variable domain is KAGVTQTPRYLIKTRGQQVTLSCSPISGHRSVSWYQQTPGQGLQFLFEYFSETQRNKGNFPGRFSGRQFSNSRSEMNVSTLELGDSALYLCASSLTSSYEQYFGPGTRLTVT.

This sequence joins TRBV4-1 and TRBJ2-3, with D tentatively TRBD1 or TRBD2 (5 bases each). The V gene lost 4 bases and the J gene lost 4 bases, with 12 bases spanning the gap. CDR3 size: 14 residues. Looked up from germline, CDR1 is MGHRA and CDR2 is YSYEKL. The CDR3 nucleotides read TGCGCCAGCAGCCGGGGCGAGCGGTCAGATACGCAGTATTTT. It codes for CASSRGERSDTQYF.